The rows below give T cell receptor beta chains drawn from one sample of a study of T-cell memory formation after mild COVID-19. One entry per CDR3 protein, called by TCRdb with MiXCR from the 5' RACE reads. The sample includes about 560,000 distinct CDR3 sequences, 17% of them seen just once. The sample consisted of PBMCs or a T cell subset sorted from them (not recorded which). The receptor source for this set is an adult woman who had mild COVID-19 (a few samples of this study predate the infection). Cell type and time point are not known. The CDR3 runs from the conserved cysteine through the conserved F or W. A D gene is named only where the DNA matches it firmly. Size is stated for part of the rows, as once, few or many counts, or as a class when the clone is expanded.

>NA|TRBJ2-3|TRBV7-3|NA
CASSPGGAGTDTQYF
TGTGCCAGCAGCCCCGGGGGCGCTGGCACAGATACGCAGTATTTT
>TRBD2|TRBJ2-7|TRBV4-2|few
CASSQEGGLAVTYEQYF
TGTGCCAGCAGCCAAGAGGGGGGACTAGCGGTTACCTACGAGCAGTACTTC
>NA|TRBJ2-1|TRBV7-2|few
CASSLIEGLSSYNEQFF
TGTGCCAGCAGCTTAATTGAAGGGCTTAGCTCCTACAATGAGCAGTTCTTC
>TRBD2|TRBJ2-5|TRBV7-3|many
CASSQAGGVETQYF
TGTGCCAGCAGCCAAGCGGGGGGTGTGGAGACCCAGTACTTC
>NA|TRBJ2-5|TRBV19|few
CASKGVREETQYF
TGTGCCAGTAAGGGGGTCAGGGAAGAGACCCAGTACTTC
>NA|TRBJ1-2|TRBV7-9|NA
CASSLEAAEVDGYTF
TGTGCCAGCAGCTTAGAGGCAGCCGAGGTGGATGGCTACACCTTC
>NA|TRBJ2-1|TRBV19|NA
CASSIVSRPSGEQFF
TGTGCCAGTAGTATAGTAAGCCGTCCCTCGGGGGAGCAGTTCTTC
>NA|TRBJ2-7|TRBV11-2|NA
CASSLDQGTIVYEQYF
TGTGCCAGCAGCTTAGATCAGGGAACAATAGTTTACGAGCAGTACTTC
>TRBD2|TRBJ2-7|TRBV2|once
CASSSWNSGVYEQYF
TGTGCCAGCAGTTCCTGGAATAGCGGGGTCTACGAGCAGTACTTC
>NA|TRBJ2-7|TRBV4-2|NA
CASSQEFGASYEQYF
TGTGCCAGCAGCCAAGAATTCGGGGCCTCCTACGAGCAGTACTTC
>NA|TRBJ2-2|TRBV7-2|NA
CASSPTGLLNTGELFF
TGTGCCAGCAGCCCGACAGGTCTATTGAACACCGGGGAGCTGTTTTTT
>NA|TRBJ1-2|TRBV7-9|few
CASSPLRGPPIYGYTF
TGTGCCAGCAGCCCGCTAAGGGGACCTCCGATCTATGGCTACACCTTC
>NA|TRBJ2-7|TRBV28|many
CASSRYYEQYF
TGTGCCAGCAGTCGGTACTACGAGCAGTACTTC
>TRBD1|TRBJ2-3|TRBV6-6|NA
CASRTLGTGPNTQYF
TGTGCCAGCAGGACACTTGGGACAGGGCCAAATACGCAGTATTTT
>NA|TRBJ1-4|TRBV3-1|NA
CASSQGDKKEKLFF
TGTGCCAGCAGCCAAGGGGACAAGAAAGAAAAACTGTTTTTT
>TRBD1|TRBJ1-3|TRBV9|few
CASSVNRDRKPGNTIYF
TGTGCCAGCAGCGTGAATCGGGACAGGAAGCCTGGAAACACCATATATTTT
>TRBD1|TRBJ2-7|TRBV19|NA
CASSPDRGYYEQYF
TGTGCCAGTAGTCCGGACAGGGGGTACTACGAGCAGTACTTC
>NA|TRBJ2-1|TRBV5-1|few
CASSGGTASYNEQFF
TGCGCCAGCAGCGGTGGGACGGCTAGTTACAATGAGCAGTTCTTC
>NA|TRBJ1-1|TRBV30|NA
CAWNGLLNTEAFF
TGTGCCTGGAACGGGTTATTAAACACTGAAGCTTTCTTT
>NA|TRBJ2-7|TRBV9|NA
CASSVGGGFSYEQYF
TGTGCCAGCAGCGTAGGGGGCGGGTTCTCCTACGAGCAGTACTTC
>NA|TRBJ2-7|TRBV6-6|few
CASRGGTYEQYF
TGTGCCAGCCGAGGCGGGACCTACGAGCAGTACTTC
>NA|TRBJ1-1|TRBV7-9|NA
CASSPAGVNTEAFF
TGTGCCAGCAGCCCAGCGGGGGTGAACACTGAAGCTTTCTTT
>TRBD2|TRBJ2-5|TRBV5-5|NA
CASSLYSGPTSGGYF
TGTGCCAGCAGTTTATATTCGGGGCCAACTAGCGGGGGATACTTC
>TRBD1|TRBJ2-7|TRBV6-1|few
CASSGAELSWTGTTYEQYF
TGTGCCAGCAGTGGAGCCGAACTCTCTTGGACAGGGACCACCTACGAGCAGTACTTC
>TRBD2|TRBJ2-3|TRBV6-4|many
CASSELAGSTDTQYF
TGTGCCAGCAGTGAATTAGCGGGGAGCACAGATACGCAGTATTTT